The 22 T cell receptor beta chains given below trace back to one sample, sequenced in a study of T cell clonotyping in hematopoietic cell transplantation. Sample time point: recipient sample about 28 days before transplant, after cytoreduction. The table came from immunoSEQ multiplex PCR; TCRdb's copy has only in-frame clones and leaves some out. The sample includes approximately 27,000 clones, more than 85% seen only once; the top ten take 2% to 2.5%. Sequencing was performed on peripheral blood mononuclear cells, taken before stem cell transplant. The receptor source for this set is a man aged 45-60 years with acute myeloid leukemia. Some clones in this sample may be carry-over from other donors' samples.

This chain links TRBV30 with TRBJ1-3, with no clear D. Trimming took off 2 bases at V and 0 bases at J, with 8 bases between the two ends. Germline V gene lookup returns CDR1 GTSNPN and CDR2 SVGIG (reference sequence). CDR3 length: 14 amino acids. The CDR3 DNA reads TGTGCCTGGAGTAACGGAAACTCTGGAAACACCATATATTTT. Its translation: CAWSNGNSGNTIYF.

The chain has TRBV7-6 and TRBJ1-5; D remains unclear. CDR3 length equals 15 residues. The V end lost 6 bases, the J end lost 4 bases, and 16 bases lay between the germline ends. Germline V gives CDR1 SGHVS, CDR2 FNYEAQ. The CDR3 sequence: CASSPTPASNQPQHF. The DNA for the CDR3 is TGTGCCAGCAGTCCTACTCCGGCCTCGAATCAGCCCCAGCATTTT.

Only a few counts were recorded for this clone. This chain joins TRBV7-8 and TRBJ1-5; D is unclear. Germline V gene lookup returns CDR1 SGHVS and CDR2 FQNEAQ. The V and J ends lost 4 bases and 5 bases respectively, with 9 bases between them. The CDR3 spans 13 residues. CDR3 sequence reads: CASSSFSDQPQHF. The CDR3, as DNA: TGTGCCAGCAGCTCCTTCTCCGATCAGCCCCAGCATTTT.

The chain carries TRBV30 and TRBJ1-3; D not certain. V was cut by 2 bases and J by 2 bases, with 7 bases left in between. The CDR3 covers 13 residues. Per germline, CDR1 GTSNPN and CDR2 SVGIG (reference sequence). CDR3: CAWSTAPGNTIYF. The CDR3 coding sequence is TGTGCCTGGAGTACCGCTCCTGGAAACACCATATATTTT.

The chain carries TRBV4-1 and TRBJ1-6; D remains ambiguous. The CDR3 sequence is 16 residues long. Germline V lookup: CDR1 MGHRA, CDR2 YSYEKL. Trimming shortened V by 1 base and J by 5 bases, and 12 bases separated the two germline ends. CDR3 DNA sequence: TGCGCCAGCAGCCAAGGGGTACAGCCAAATAATTCACCCCTCCACTTT. This gives the protein CASSQGVQPNNSPLHF.

The rearrangement joins TRBV28 to TRBJ2-1, with a weak D call TRBD2 (5 bases). This CDR3 comprises 16 residues. Germline V gives CDR1 MDHEN, CDR2 SYDVKM. Trimming took off 5 bases at V and 2 bases at J, with 16 bases between the two ends. Written as DNA, the CDR3 is TGTGCCAGCAGTACCCCCCGGGAAATGACCTACAATGAGCAGTTCTTC. Translation gives CASSTPREMTYNEQFF.

V usage is TRBV5-8 and J usage is TRBJ2-2, with TRBD1 as a possible D gene (6 bases). The V gene lost 5 bases and the J gene lost 5 bases, with 10 bases spanning the gap. This CDR3 has 13 amino acids. Looked up from germline, CDR1 is SGHTS and CDR2 is YDEGEE. CDR3 protein: CASRTRGTGELFF. In nucleotides, the CDR3 is TGTGCCAGCAGGACGAGGGGGACCGGGGAGCTGTTTTTT.

The genes are TRBV7-3 and TRBJ1-3, with D possibly being TRBD1 (5 bases). The CDR3 totals 14 residues. In germline, CDR1 is SGHTA, CDR2 FQGTGA. Trimming stripped 7 bases from V and 4 bases from J, with 14 bases between. CDR3 DNA sequence: TGTGCCAGCACCCTAATGGGGGTGGGAAACACCATATATTTT. It codes for CASTLMGVGNTIYF.

The rearrangement uses TRBV19 and TRBJ1-5, with D unresolved. CDR3 length: 15 amino acids. Germline V gives CDR1 LNHDA, CDR2 SQIVND (reference sequence). V lost 3 bases and J lost 2, with 11 bases in between. The chain's CDR3 is CASSMGLGRNQPQHF. The CDR3 nucleotides are TGTGCCAGTAGTATGGGCCTTGGGCGCAATCAGCCCCAGCATTTT.

The chain recombines TRBV7-6 with TRBJ2-3, with 8 bases lining up with TRBD2. V gave up 0 bases and J gave up 2 bases; unmatched junction bases: 4. This CDR3 spans 16 amino acids. Germline values: CDR1 SGHVS, CDR2 FNYEAQ. The CDR3 loop reads CASSLASGSPTDTQYF. The DNA of the CDR3 is TGTGCCAGCAGCTTAGCCAGCGGGAGCCCCACAGATACGCAGTATTTT.

This chain uses TRBV5-6 with TRBJ1-5; D might be TRBD1 (5 bases). Per germline, CDR1 SGHDT and CDR2 YYEEEE. The CDR3 consists of 16 residues. The V end was cut by 2 bases, the J end by 6 bases, with 18 bases between. CDR3 coding DNA: TGTGCCAGCAGCTTCGGCCACGGGATTGGGGCTCAGCCCCAGCATTTT. This sequence encodes CASSFGHGIGAQPQHF. The variable domain in full, with the rest retrieved from reference TRBV5-6 and TRBJ1-5, is DAGVTQSPTHLIKTRGQQVTLRCSPKSGHDTVSWYQQALGQGPQFIFQYYEEEERQRGNFPDRFSGHQFPNYSSELNVNALLLGDSALYLCASSFGHGIGAQPQHFGDGTRLSIL.

This clone was recorded a few times. The chain employs TRBV4-2 and TRBJ1-2, with D unclear. CDR3 length equals 15 residues. Germline assignment: CDR1 LGHNA and CDR2 YNFKEQ. With 0 bases removed from V and 5 bases from J, the gap between germline ends came to 13 bases. The DNA of the CDR3 is TGTGCCAGCAGCCAAGAGGAACACGCCCGGTATGGCTACACCTTC. It specifies CASSQEEHARYGYTF.

The gene calls are TRBV28 and TRBJ2-2; 12 bases map to TRBD2. The J segment lost 5 bases and the V segment lost 4 bases, leaving 11 bases of the junction unmatched. CDR1 and CDR2 (germline): MDHEN, SYDVKM. The CDR3 extends over 18 amino acids. The CDR3 here is CASSSGLAGGFITGELFF. Written as DNA, the CDR3 is TGTGCCAGCAGTTCCGGCCTAGCGGGGGGGTTTATTACCGGGGAGCTGTTTTTT.

This clone appeared a few times. In DNA form, the CDR3 reads TGTGCCAGCACCCTTCCTTTGAGCTGGCCCTACAATGAGCAGTTCTTC. Its translation is CASTLPLSWPYNEQFF. The chain is built from TRBV28 and TRBJ2-1, with D unresolved. There are 16 residues in the CDR3. Per the germline V gene, CDR1 is MDHEN and CDR2 is SYDVKM. The V end was cut by 7 bases, the J end by 2 bases, with 18 bases between.

The chain employs TRBV7-6 and TRBJ1-5; the D is unclear. This CDR3 is built from 13 residues. Germline V gene data show CDR1 as SGHVS and CDR2 as FNYEAQ. Trimming removed 1 base from V and 7 bases from J, with 8 bases in between. The CDR3 is CASSLDGSQPQHF. The CDR3 DNA is TGTGCCAGCAGCTTAGACGGCAGCCAGCCCCAGCATTTT. Full variable domain (rest looked up from reference TRBV7-6 and TRBJ1-5): GAGVSQSPRYKVTKRGQDVALRCDPISGHVSLYWYRQALGQGPEFLTYFNYEAQQDKSGLPNDRFSAERPEGSISTLTIQRTEQRDSAMYRCASSLDGSQPQHFGDGTRLSIL.

The chain has TRBV28 and TRBJ2-7, with 10 bases fitting TRBD2. The CDR3 has 15 residues. V shed 2 bases, J shed 5 bases, and the junction held 6 bases outside the gene matches. Germline CDR1 is MDHEN and CDR2 is SYDVKM. The chain's CDR3 is CASSLSGTSENEQYF. The CDR3 DNA is TGTGCCAGCAGTTTAAGCGGGACTAGCGAGAACGAGCAGTACTTC.

The rearrangement joins TRBV7-2 to TRBJ2-7, with 7 positions matching TRBD1. CDR3 size: 14 residues. Germline V gene lookup returns CDR1 SGHTA and CDR2 FQGNSA. The junction had 2 bases not matched to a gene; V was cut back by 1 base and J by 2 bases. The CDR3 coding sequence is TGTGCCAGCAGCTTAGTGGGACAGACCTACGAGCAGTACTTC. Protein product: CASSLVGQTYEQYF. Full variable domain (rest looked up from reference TRBV7-2 and TRBJ2-7): GAGVSQSPSNKVTEKGKDVELRCDPISGHTALYWYRQSLGQGLEFLIYFQGNSAPDKSGLPSDRFSAERTGGSVSTLTIQRTQQEDSAVYLCASSLVGQTYEQYFGPGTRLTVT.

This chain connects TRBV30 to TRBJ1-2; possibly TRBD1 for D (6 bases). Trimming stripped 0 bases from V and 7 bases from J, with 12 bases between. The CDR3 runs to 13 residues. Germline CDR1 and CDR2: GTSNPN and SVGIG (reference sequence). CDR3 nucleotide sequence: TGTGCCTGGAGTGTACAACAGGGTGTTGGCTACACCTTC. Its translation: CAWSVQQGVGYTF.

The rearrangement joins TRBV4-3 to TRBJ1-1; no reliable D call. There are 13 residues in the CDR3. V lost 10 bases, J lost 4 bases, and 16 bases lay in between. The V gene's germline CDR1 is LGHNA and CDR2 YSLEER. The CDR3, as DNA: TGCGCCACGGGCCCCAAGGGAGGCACTGAAGCTTTCTTT. This translates into CATGPKGGTEAFF.

The chain links TRBV9 to TRBJ2-7; weak D call: TRBD1 (6 bases). Per germline, CDR1 SGDLS and CDR2 YYNGEE. V gave up 0 bases and J gave up 2 bases, with 12 bases separating them. The CDR3 spans 15 residues. CDR3 in DNA: TGTGCCAGCAGCGTAGGGGATGGGGGCCCCTACGAGCAGTACTTC. It specifies CASSVGDGGPYEQYF. Full variable domain (outside the CDR3, taken from reference TRBV9 and TRBJ2-7): DSGVTQTPKHLITATGQRVTLRCSPRSGDLSVYWYQQSLDQGLQFLIQYYNGEERAKGNILERFSAQQFPDLHSELNLSSLELGDSALYFCASSVGDGGPYEQYFGPGTRLTVT.

The V and J genes are TRBV7-7 and TRBJ2-7; 8 bases match TRBD1. J was trimmed by 7 bases and V by 5 bases; bases with no gene match: 7. Germline V gene sequence: CDR1 SSHAT, CDR2 FNYEAQ (reference sequence). This CDR3 region has 13 residues. The CDR3 coding sequence is TGTGCCAGCAGCACCGGACAGGGTTGGGAGCAGTACTTC. It codes for CASSTGQGWEQYF.

V usage is TRBV28 and J usage is TRBJ2-3; 9 nucleotides align to TRBD2. J gave up 2 bases and V 4 bases, and 7 bases lay outside the gene matches. CDR1 is MDHEN and CDR2 is SYDVKM in the germline V gene. There are 16 residues in the CDR3. Written as DNA, the CDR3 is TGTGCCAGCAGTTCATCTAGCGGGACTAACACAGATACGCAGTATTTT. It is translated as CASSSSSGTNTDTQYF.